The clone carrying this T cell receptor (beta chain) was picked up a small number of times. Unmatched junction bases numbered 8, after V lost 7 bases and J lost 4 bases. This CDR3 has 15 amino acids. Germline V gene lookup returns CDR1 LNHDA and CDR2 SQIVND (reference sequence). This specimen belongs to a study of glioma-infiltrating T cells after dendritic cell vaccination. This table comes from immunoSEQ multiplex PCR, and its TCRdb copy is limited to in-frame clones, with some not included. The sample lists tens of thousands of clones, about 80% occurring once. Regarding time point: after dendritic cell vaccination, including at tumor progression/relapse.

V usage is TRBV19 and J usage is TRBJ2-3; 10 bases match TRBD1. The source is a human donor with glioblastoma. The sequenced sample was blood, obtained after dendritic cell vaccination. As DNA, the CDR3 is TGTGCCAGTACCTCAAGGGGACAGGGGTCAGATACGCAGTATTTT. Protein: CASTSRGQGSDTQYF.